The T cell receptor beta chain under discussion was sequenced for a study of blood T cells in healthy people across ages. Notes on the study in general: The study found TCR beta diversity correlated strongly with naive T cell percentage. The diversity estimates, figures obtained from one million T cells, were considered underestimates. Comparison with aged donors showed that long-lived donors had more naive CD4+ cells and higher diversity.

A word on this clonotype: The antigen remains unidentified.

Combining a sample-barcoded 5' primer with a J-beta primer mix, a second PCR ran for about 6 to 11 cycles. Every cDNA was tagged by a template-switch adaptor with 12 random nucleotides. MiXCR was run by TCRdb on the 5' RACE reads, yielding one entry per CDR3 protein. The data show about 1.4 million distinct CDR3 sequences, approximately 59% seen once. This CDR3 has 14 residues. Trimming cost V 5 bases and J 4 bases; bases outside gene matches: 7. Germline V gives CDR1 MNHNS, CDR2 SASEGT. The gene calls are TRBV6-1 and TRBJ2-5, with TRBD2 matching 7 bases. The sample was blood. The clonotype was recovered from a man younger than 35 in good health. The CDR3 DNA follows: TGTGCCAGCAGTAGCACTAGCGAAGGAGAGACCCAGTACTTC. It codes for CASSSTSEGETQYF.